This record concerns one TCR beta chain sequence. The antigen is unknown. The data originate from a study of OX40 agonist ivuxolimab in advanced cancers. Study background: Patients with hepatocellular carcinoma, melanoma, renal cell or head and neck cancer made up the dose-escalation patients. Earlier anti-PD-1, anti-PD-L1 or anti-CTLA-4 therapy was permitted; about 39% had received some. Regarding the study as a whole: The work left the antigen specificity of expanded peripheral T cells undetermined. Dosing at 0.1 to 3.0 mg/kg was accompanied by clonal expansion of CD4+ and CD8+ blood T cells by week 6.

The assay was immunoSEQ multiplex PCR, and TCRdb's table has in-frame clones only and misses some. In the table there are tens of thousands of clones, more than 80% of which are singletons. V shed 5 bases and J 5 bases; nucleotides not matched to a gene: 5. CDR1 is SNHLY and CDR2 is FYNNEI in the germline V gene. The CDR3 is made up of 15 amino acids. Source: CD4+ or CD8+ T cells sorted from blood, taken in a trial of the OX40 agonist ivuxolimab. This TCR was recovered from an adult with an advanced solid tumor such as melanoma, head and neck, liver or kidney cancer. The V gene is TRBV2, the J gene TRBJ2-5, with 13 bases aligning to TRBD2. CDR3 sequence reads: CASSFTSGGDETQYF. The DNA of the CDR3 is TGTGCCAGCAGTTTTACTAGCGGGGGGGATGAGACCCAGTACTTC. Supplemented by reference TRBV2 and TRBJ2-5, the full variable domain reads EPEVTQTPSHQVTQMGQEVILRCVPISNHLYFYWYRQILGQKVEFLVSFYNNEISEKSEIFDDQFSVERPDGSNFTLKIRSTKLEDSAMYFCASSFTSGGDETQYFGPGTRLLVL.